The clone carrying this TCR beta chain showed up just a few times. Its matching antigen is unknown. The record originates from a study of T-cell memory formation after mild COVID-19. Study as a whole: In these data, TCR clusters were largely donor specific. Study-level points and caveats: Later expanders leaned CD4+, whereas day 15 to 85 contracting clones were balanced CD4/CD8. Clones from the second wave (peaking day 37) had unconfirmed SARS-CoV-2 specificity.

The germline gives CDR1 SGDLS, CDR2 YYNGEE. The CDR3 consists of 15 residues. The V segment lost 4 bases and the J segment 5 bases; nucleotides outside the gene matches: 11. TCRdb independently ran MiXCR on the 5' RACE reads; one entry per CDR3 protein. There are roughly 300,000 distinct CDR3 sequences in the sample; roughly 17% occur only once, and roughly 20% lies in the top ten. The chain has TRBV9 and TRBJ2-7; 8 positions agree with TRBD1. The receptor's source is a man between 18 and 35 years old who had mild COVID-19 (a few samples of this study predate the infection). Cell type and time point are not known. The material sequenced was PBMCs or a T cell subset sorted from them (not recorded which). CDR3 loop: CASSLMGARGHEQYF. The CDR3 DNA follows: TGTGCCAGCAGCCTAATGGGGGCCAGGGGGCACGAGCAGTACTTC. Looking up the rest from reference TRBV9 and TRBJ2-7 gives the full variable domain: DSGVTQTPKHLITATGQRVTLRCSPRSGDLSVYWYQQSLDQGLQFLIQYYNGEERAKGNILERFSAQQFPDLHSELNLSSLELGDSALYFCASSLMGARGHEQYFGPGTRLTVT.